Below, one T cell receptor beta chain is given with its context. This entry comes from a study of blood T cells in healthy people across ages. Alongside a J-beta primer mix, a sample-barcoded 5' primer served in a second PCR lasting roughly 7 to 11 cycles. TCRdb reanalysed the 5' RACE reads using MiXCR and keeps one entry per CDR3 protein. The sample contains around 690,000 distinct CDR3 sequences, 58% of which appear only once. V gave up 5 bases and J gave up 1 base; unmatched junction bases: 7. From germline, CDR1 is SGHAT and CDR2 FQNNGV. This CDR3 region has 16 residues. The V gene is TRBV11-2, the J gene TRBJ2-2; 7 positions match TRBD1. This TCR was sampled from a man in his 60s in good health. Sequences were obtained from blood. As DNA, the CDR3 is TGTGCCAGCAGCCCTCGGACAGGCGGGAACACCGGGGAGCTGTTTTTT. This sequence encodes CASSPRTGGNTGELFF.